The 23 T cell receptor beta chains listed next were all sequenced from one sample in a study of CXCR3-negative and CXCR3-positive naive CD8 T cells. General observations from the study: CXCR3-negative naive cells had less hydrophobic TRB CDR3s than did CXCR3-positive naive cells.

The libraries of TRB cDNA were constructed through 5' RACE using UMI labels. TCRdb reprocessed the 5' RACE reads; each CDR3 protein has one entry and no DNA is given. The listing records under 150,000 distinct CDR3 sequences. Antigens for these TCRs are unknown. Sequencing was done on a sample of naive CXCR3+ CD8+ T cells from blood. Subset specified: CD45RO-CCR7+CD27+CD95- naive CD8+ T cells expressing CXCR3 (TNR3+). These receptors all come from a human donor in good health. Some clones in this sample may be carry-over from other donors' samples.

The V call is TRBV9, the J call TRBJ2-3; TCRdb returns TRBD1, unconfirmable since there is no DNA. This CDR3 region has 14 residues. CDR1 and CDR2 from the germline V gene are SGDLS and YYNGEE. The CDR3 region is CASSVERGADTQYF.

V is TRBV29-1 and J is TRBJ2-1; with no DNA, the TCRdb D assignment of TRBD2 cannot be verified. Per the germline V gene, CDR1 is SQVTM and CDR2 is ANQGSEA. CDR3 size: 15 residues. CDR3: CSVWSSERSYNEQFF.

V and J are TRBV5-1 and TRBJ1-2; the D gene TCRdb calls, TRBD1, cannot be checked with no DNA. The CDR3 contains 17 residues. Germline-derived CDR1 and CDR2 are SGHRS and YFSETQ. This CDR3 reads CASSLGWMGLTDYGYTF.

The rearrangement joins TRBV9 to TRBJ2-2; TCRdb's assignment of TRBD2 cannot be checked, as there is no DNA. Per germline, CDR1 SGDLS and CDR2 YYNGEE. This CDR3 has 17 amino acids. CDR3 sequence: CASSVKIGGENTGELFF.

J is TRBJ2-7 and V is TRBV30. Germline CDR1 and CDR2: GTSNPN and SVGIG (reference sequence). This CDR3 has 14 amino acids. The CDR3 loop reads CAWSVHGDTYEQYF.

The chain carries TRBV7-6 and TRBJ2-2; as DNA is missing, the TRBD1 call by TCRdb cannot be tested. This CDR3 is built from 16 residues. Germline V CDR1 and CDR2: SGHVS, FNYEAQ. The CDR3 loop reads CASTDTGVLNTGELFF.

The CDR3 reads CAISESNFQGISYEQYF. This chain connects TRBV10-3 to TRBJ2-7; there is no DNA to check the TCRdb D call of TRBD1. CDR3 size: 17 residues. Germline V gene lookup returns CDR1 ENHRY and CDR2 SYGVKD.

The CDR3 loop reads CASSRRGLNQPQHF. The chain carries TRBV27 and TRBJ1-5; TCRdb reports TRBD1, a call that lacks DNA to check it against. This CDR3 comprises 14 residues. Germline V CDR1 and CDR2: MNHEY, SMNVEV (reference sequence).

J is TRBJ2-1 and V is TRBV6-1; the TRBD2 assignment by TCRdb is unverifiable without DNA. The CDR3 has 15 residues. Germline lookup yields CDR1 MNHNS and CDR2 SASEGT. The CDR3 is CASSELLADHNEQFF.

The rearrangement links TRBV20-1 to TRBJ2-7; TCRdb selects TRBD1, and the lack of DNA leaves this call unchecked. This CDR3 contains 14 residues. From germline, CDR1 is DFQATT and CDR2 SNEGSKA (reference sequence). The CDR3 reads CSARDGVGGLEQYF.

V is TRBV7-2 and J is TRBJ2-7; the D call from TCRdb, TRBD2, cannot be confirmed without DNA. The CDR3 extends over 13 amino acids. CDR1 SGHTA and CDR2 FQGNSA come from the germline V gene. The CDR3 sequence: CASTLSGGTQQYF.

The V call is TRBV5-1, the J call TRBJ2-7; TCRdb lists TRBD1, though no DNA is available to test this call. The germline CDR1 and CDR2 sequences are SGHRS and YFSETQ. The CDR3 spans 14 residues. CDR3 protein: CASSLDWTAYEQYF.

The V gene is TRBV11-2, the J gene TRBJ2-1; without DNA, the TCRdb call of TRBD2 cannot be checked. The germline V gene has CDR1 SGHAT and CDR2 FQNNGV. The CDR3 is 15 residues long. The CDR3 loop is CASSPGLAGSNEQFF. The entire variable domain, with the rest obtained from reference TRBV11-2 and TRBJ2-1, is as follows: EAGVAQSPRYKIIEKRQSVAFWCNPISGHATLYWYQQILGQGPKLLIQFQNNGVVDDSQLPKDRFSAERLKGVDSTLKIQPAKLEDSAVYLCASSPGLAGSNEQFFGPGTRLTVL.

This rearrangement joins TRBV7-8 to TRBJ2-5; TCRdb proposes TRBD1, but this gene call is untestable without DNA. Germline V CDR1 and CDR2: SGHVS, FQNEAQ. This CDR3 spans 13 amino acids. Here the CDR3 reads CASSLGAGGAQYF.

This sequence joins TRBV7-6 and TRBJ2-2; TCRdb's D call of TRBD2 is untestable without DNA. The CDR3 runs 16 residues. Per the germline V gene, CDR1 is SGHVS and CDR2 is FNYEAQ. CDR3 protein: CASSLAGGRTTGELFF.

This rearrangement joins TRBV3-1 to TRBJ2-7; TCRdb returns TRBD2, unconfirmable since there is no DNA. CDR3 size: 14 residues. Germline V gene data show CDR1 as LGHDT and CDR2 as YNNKEL (reference sequence). CDR3: CASSPTLSDYEQYF.

J is TRBJ2-2 and V is TRBV29-1; TCRdb outputs TRBD1, but without DNA this stays unchecked. From germline, CDR1 is SQVTM and CDR2 ANQGSEA. The CDR3 has 14 amino acids. CDR3 in amino acids: CSVSTGLNTGELFF.

The J gene is TRBJ2-1, the V gene TRBV7-9; checking the TCRdb D call of TRBD2 is not possible without DNA. CDR3 length: 14 amino acids. Germline values: CDR1 SEHNR, CDR2 FQNEAQ (reference sequence). The CDR3 loop reads CASSSRTSGNEQFF. The full variable domain, completed using reference TRBV7-9 and TRBJ2-1, is DTGVSQNPRHKITKRGQNVTFRCDPISEHNRLYWYRQTLGQGPEFLTYFQNEAQLEKSRLLSDRFSAERPKGSFSTLEIQRTEQGDSAMYLCASSSRTSGNEQFFGPGTRLTVL.

V is TRBV15 and J is TRBJ2-7; the D call from TCRdb, TRBD2, cannot be confirmed without DNA. The CDR3 is 13 amino acids. The germline V gene encodes CDR1 LNHNV and CDR2 YYDKDF (reference sequence). The CDR3 here is CATGLAGGAEQYF.

This chain connects TRBV11-2 to TRBJ1-2; without DNA, the TCRdb call of TRBD1 cannot be checked. The CDR3 has 15 residues. Per germline, CDR1 SGHAT and CDR2 FQNNGV. This CDR3 reads CASSPRVQGPYGYTF.

The J gene is TRBJ2-3, the V gene TRBV29-1; the D gene TCRdb calls, TRBD2, cannot be checked with no DNA. Germline-derived CDR1 and CDR2 are SQVTM and ANQGSEA. CDR3 length equals 14 residues. The CDR3 loop is CSVAPTGPSDTQYF.

This chain links TRBV29-1 with TRBJ2-2; no DNA is available, so the TRBD1 call from TCRdb remains unchecked. The CDR3 has 11 residues. Germline V lookup: CDR1 SQVTM, CDR2 ANQGSEA. The CDR3 spells CSVQGAGELFF.

This chain connects TRBV6-5 to TRBJ2-1; the TRBD1 assignment by TCRdb is unverifiable without DNA. Per germline, CDR1 MNHEY and CDR2 SVGAGI. This CDR3 spans 15 amino acids. The chain's CDR3 is CASSYGAGHYNEQFF.